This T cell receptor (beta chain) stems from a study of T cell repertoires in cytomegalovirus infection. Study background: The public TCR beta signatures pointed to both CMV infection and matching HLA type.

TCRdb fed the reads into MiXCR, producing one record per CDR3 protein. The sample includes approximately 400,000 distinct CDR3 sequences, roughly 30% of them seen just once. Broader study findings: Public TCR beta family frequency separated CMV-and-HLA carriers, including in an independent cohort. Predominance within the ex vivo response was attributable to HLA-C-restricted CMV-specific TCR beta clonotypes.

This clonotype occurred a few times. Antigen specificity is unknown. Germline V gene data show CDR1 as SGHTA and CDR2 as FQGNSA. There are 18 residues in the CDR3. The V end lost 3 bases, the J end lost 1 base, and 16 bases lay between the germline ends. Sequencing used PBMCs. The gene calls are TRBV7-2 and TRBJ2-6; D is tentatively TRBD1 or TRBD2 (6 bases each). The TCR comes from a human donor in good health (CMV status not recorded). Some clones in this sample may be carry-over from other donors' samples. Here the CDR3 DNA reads TGTGCCAGCAGCTTCCGACTACCGGGGGCGTCTGGGGCCAACGTCCTGACTTTC. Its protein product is CASSFRLPGASGANVLTF.